Each of the 3 T cell receptor beta chains below was sequenced from the same sample in a study of blood T cell repertoires in COVID-19. The table came from immunoSEQ multiplex PCR; TCRdb's copy has only in-frame clones and leaves some out. The repertoire holds roughly 380,000 clones, with roughly 85% as singletons. Material: peripheral blood. The receptors originated from a woman aged 18-29 years with acute or convalescent COVID-19.

J is TRBJ1-1 and V is TRBV12-5; 7 bases map to TRBD1. Germline V gene data show CDR1 as LGHNT and CDR2 as FRNRAP. The CDR3 covers 16 residues. The V and J ends lost 5 bases and 0 bases, in that order; junction bases with no gene match: 9. CDR3 coding DNA: TGTGCTAGTGGTAACCGGGACAGATGGGTGAACACTGAAGCTTTCTTT. Protein: CASGNRDRWVNTEAFF.

This chain joins TRBV5-8 and TRBJ1-6; TRBD1 is a possible D gene (6 bases). The CDR3 runs 15 residues. Germline values: CDR1 SGHTS, CDR2 YDEGEE. Trimming stripped 2 bases from V and 7 bases from J, with 13 bases between. The CDR3 here is CASSFEWGRNSPLHF. Written as DNA, the CDR3 is TGTGCCAGCAGCTTCGAGTGGGGGCGCAATTCACCCCTCCACTTT.

CDR3 loop: CASSQGGQENYGYTF. In nucleotides, the CDR3 is TGTGCCAGCAGCCAAGGGGGACAGGAAAATTATGGCTACACCTTC. The chain couples TRBV3-1 (or the pseudogene TRBV3-2) to TRBJ1-2; TRBD1 matches at 8 bases. Trimming removed 1 base from V and 5 bases from J; junction bases left unmatched: 6. Germline lookup yields CDR1 LGHDT and CDR2 YNNKEL (reference sequence). The CDR3 contains 15 residues.